The 10 T cell receptor beta chains presented below share a single source sample, sequenced in a study of T cell repertoires in cytomegalovirus infection. In TCRdb, the reads were re-called with MiXCR into one record per CDR3 protein. The sample holds 500,000 or so distinct CDR3 sequences; 16% are singletons and the top ten take roughly a quarter. Input material: CD8+ T cells from PBMCs. The receptors were gathered from a human donor in good health (CMV status not recorded). Some clones in this sample may be carry-over from other donors' samples.

There are many counts of this clonotype. This chain joins TRBV7-8 and TRBJ2-7; TRBD2 aligns across 9 bases. The CDR3 covers 14 residues. Germline V gene lookup returns CDR1 SGHVS and CDR2 FQNEAQ. With V trimmed by 1 base and J by 7 bases, 5 bases remained unmatched. CDR3 sequence reads: CASSLGGGAWEQYF. In DNA form, the CDR3 reads TGTGCCAGCAGCTTAGGCGGGGGGGCGTGGGAGCAGTACTTC.

To note about this clonotype: A much larger clone sits a single nucleotide away, making a read error possible. The conserved phenylalanine or tryptophan normally closing the CDR3 is absent here, so this likely arose from a read error. The V gene is TRBV10-3, the J gene TRBJ1-2; D not certain. Germline loops: CDR1 ENHRY, CDR2 SYGVKD. V was clipped by 3 bases and J by 5 bases, with 19 bases between them. The CDR3 sequence is 16 residues long. The CDR3 spells CAISEVKGPQIYGYTS. CDR3 nucleotide sequence: TGTGCCATCAGTGAAGTTAAAGGGCCGCAAATTTATGGCTACACCTCC.

This clonotype was picked up a small number of times. Being one base from a much bigger clone, this may be a read error. The CDR3 DNA sequence: TGTGCCAGCAGCTTAGTACAGGGAAACACCGGGGAGCTGTTTTTT. Translation gives CASSLVQGNTGELFF. The rearrangement links TRBV7-9 to TRBJ2-2; possibly TRBD1 for D (6 bases). Trimming pared 1 base from V and 2 bases from J, leaving 8 bases between. The CDR3 runs to 15 residues. Germline V gene sequence: CDR1 SEHNR, CDR2 FQNEAQ (reference sequence). Complete variable domain (other parts from reference TRBV7-9 and TRBJ2-2): DTGVSQNPRHKITKRGQNVTFRCDPISEHNRLYWYRQTLGQGPEFLTYFQNEAQLEKSRLLSDRFSAERPKGSFSTLEIQRTEQGDSAMYLCASSLVQGNTGELFFGEGSRLTVL.

V is TRBV20-1 and J is TRBJ1-2; no definite D call. The V end was cut by 3 bases, the J end by 4 bases, with 15 bases between. CDR3 length: 14 residues. Germline CDR1 is DFQATT and CDR2 is SNEGSKA (reference sequence). The CDR3 DNA sequence: TGCAGTGCTAGTTGGGGAGCGTTTTTCTATGGCTACACCTTC. This sequence encodes CSASWGAFFYGYTF.

This clonotype was picked up many times. The genes are TRBV7-8 and TRBJ1-5, with D unclear. V lost 8 bases and J 2 bases, leaving 7 bases between the germline ends. Germline CDR1 reads SGHVS; CDR2 reads FQNEAQ. The CDR3 loop spans 12 amino acids. The chain's CDR3 is CASAGGNQPQHF. The CDR3 bases are TGTGCCAGCGCTGGGGGCAATCAGCCCCAGCATTTT.

This clonotype has at least ten counts. The rearrangement links TRBV19 to TRBJ2-1; no clear D gene. The V gene's germline CDR1 is LNHDA and CDR2 SQIVND (reference sequence). This CDR3 comprises 12 residues. The V and J ends lost 9 bases and 3 bases respectively, with 9 bases between them. The CDR3 protein is CASSTYYNEQFF. The DNA of the CDR3 is TGTGCCAGCTCCACCTACTACAATGAGCAGTTCTTC.

Of note for this clonotype: This is likely a read error, given that the CDR3 carries no conserved phenylalanine or tryptophan at its end. J is TRBJ2-1 and V is TRBV20-1, with 10 bases identical to TRBD2. The ends lost 6 bases at V and 1 base at J; junction bases unmatched: 3. Germline values: CDR1 DFQATT, CDR2 SNEGSKA (reference sequence). The CDR3 has 14 residues. CDR3 residues: CSAPTSGSYNEQFL. DNA of the CDR3: TGCAGTGCCCCGACTAGCGGGTCCTACAATGAGCAGTTCTTA.

There are a few counts of this clonotype. The chain employs TRBV19 and TRBJ2-7, with D tentatively TRBD1 (5 bases). The germline gives CDR1 LNHDA, CDR2 SQIVND (reference sequence). Trimming stripped 3 bases from V and 2 bases from J, with 11 bases between. There are 14 residues in the CDR3. CDR3 amino acids: CASSIRAGTYEQYF. Written as DNA, the CDR3 is TGTGCCAGTAGTATCAGGGCAGGGACCTACGAGCAGTACTTC. The entire variable domain, with the rest obtained from reference TRBV19 and TRBJ2-7, is as follows: DGGITQSPKYLFRKEGQNVTLSCEQNLNHDAMYWYRQDPGQGLRLIYYSQIVNDFQKGDIAEGYSVSREKKESFPLTVTSAQKNPTAFYLCASSIRAGTYEQYFGPGTRLTVT.

This rearrangement joins TRBV6-5 to TRBJ1-3, with D tentatively TRBD1 (6 bases). There are 15 residues in the CDR3. Looked up from germline, CDR1 is MNHEY and CDR2 is SVGAGI. V lost 1 base and J lost 1, with 8 bases in between. The CDR3 bases are TGTGCCAGCAGTTACTACGGGACATCTGGAAACACCATATATTTT. Translation: CASSYYGTSGNTIYF.

This clonotype was seen more than once but under ten times. J is TRBJ2-2 and V is TRBV5-1, with unresolved D. The CDR3 length is 13 residues. Germline V gene lookup returns CDR1 SGHRS and CDR2 YFSETQ. Trimming removed 2 bases from V and 1 base from J, with 3 bases in between. CDR3 sequence (DNA): TGCGCCAGCAGCTTTAAGAACACCGGGGAGCTGTTTTTT. Residues: CASSFKNTGELFF.